Sequencing of this T cell receptor (beta chain) was carried out in a study of response to subunit inactivated influenza vaccine. TCRdb called the RT-PCR reads again in MiXCR, with one record for every CDR3 protein. Seen here are roughly 620,000 distinct CDR3 sequences, about 10% observed once, and the top ten hold about 10%. The germline V gene has CDR1 LNHNV and CDR2 YYDKDF (reference sequence). This CDR3 spans 16 amino acids. V was clipped by 4 bases and J by 6 bases, with 18 bases between them. A further study also used this sample, focusing on T cells expressing NK-cell markers. Per that paper: The authors made TCR beta cDNA libraries by 5'RACE template switching. This switching added a universal primer site and UMIs. Beta-chain profiling covered CD3+CD56+NKG2C+, CD3+CD56+NKG2C- and CD3+CD56-NKG2C+ sorted subsets. The sequencing cohort of eight donors included seven HCMV-seropositive individuals and one seronegative individual. Among several donors, these clonotypes also ranked first in the CD3+CD56-NKG2C+ fraction. The study did not resolve the HCMV specificity of expanded NKG2C+ T cell clones.

Sequenced material: PBMCs from blood, taken on the day of vaccination. The gene calls are TRBV15 and TRBJ1-4; no reliable D call. The sequence was collected from a man aged 50-59 years who received an inactivated influenza vaccine. This CDR3 is CATSNTPWEQYEKLFF. The CDR3 nucleotides read TGTGCCACCAGCAACACTCCCTGGGAGCAATATGAAAAACTGTTTTTT.